This TCR beta chain emerged from a study of cytomegalovirus exposure and HLA in healthy donors. A multiplex PCR was run with 60 Vbeta primers and 13 Jbeta primers. The assay was immunoSEQ multiplex PCR, and TCRdb's table has in-frame clones only and misses some. The sample includes about 140,000 clones, roughly three quarters seen only once; the top ten take 4.9%. Regarding the study as a whole: Three CMV-associated chains were confirmed in vitro to be specific for CMV antigens. CMV serostatus stood as the only immune exposure information on hand. About 87% or about 30% of the time was how often most TCR beta V segments were productive, according to an earlier analysis.

About this clone itself: What it recognizes is unknown.

The sample taken for sequencing was PBMCs. This TCR derives from a woman in her forties or fifties in good health and CMV-seronegative.

CDR3 in amino acids: CASSVSGTLYGYTF. CDR3 bases: TGTGCCAGCAGTGTTTCCGGGACATTGTATGGCTACACCTTC. The chain couples TRBV6-1 to TRBJ1-2; a weak D match, TRBD1 (6 bases). From germline, CDR1 is MNHNS and CDR2 SASEGT. This CDR3 is 14 amino acids long. The V gene lost 4 bases and the J gene lost 5 bases, with 14 bases spanning the gap.